This TCR beta chain came from a study of human T cells and chemical hapten exposure. MiXCR was run by TCRdb on the RACE reads, yielding one entry per CDR3 protein. The data contain 270,000 or so distinct CDR3 sequences, approximately 7.5% of them singletons. Time point of the sample: pre-sensitization, week 0. Treatment: therapeutic diphenylcyclopropenone sensitization with weekly scalp DPC. Whole-study results and caveats: Donors in the study had alopecia, meaning their immune response may differ from healthy people's. Relative to control repertoires, expanded TCRs gave rise to significantly more large CDR3 similarity clusters.

V was trimmed by 4 bases and J by 2 bases, leaving 13 bases between them. The germline V gene has CDR1 MRHNA and CDR2 SNTAGT. This CDR3 is 15 amino acids long. This clonotype was counted ten times or more. Its antigen is not known. The receptor was derived from a man between 18 and 35 years old with alopecia areata. Some clones in this sample may be carry-over from other donors' samples. The V call is TRBV6-4, the J call TRBJ2-3; the D call may be TRBD1 or TRBD2 (6 bases each). The sequencing here drew on whole blood, taken in connection with sensitization to the hapten diphenylcyclopropenone (DPC). DNA of the CDR3: TGTGCCAGCAGTGCCGGAGGGGGGACCACAGATACGCAGTATTTT. Translating gives CASSAGGGTTDTQYF.